This T cell receptor beta chain was captured in a study of Graves' ophthalmopathy and Graves' hyperthyroidism. The hyperthyroidism patients, aged 18 to 65, had been newly diagnosed, with under 2 months' duration. Orbital computed tomography and thyroid ultrasound, along with TRAb, serum thyroxine and clinical symptoms, underpinned diagnosis. Amplification targeted the TCR beta CDR3 regions, with RNA transcripts as the source material. RT-PCR with HTBI primers came first, then second-round multiplex PCR. MiXCR, run by TCRdb on the multiplex PCR reads, gives a single entry per CDR3 protein. Of a few hundred thousand distinct CDR3 sequences in the sample, about 15% were seen once. This clonotype was detected only a few times. The antigen is not known. Trimming cost V 0 bases and J 6 bases, with 5 bases left between them. Germline V CDR1 and CDR2: DFQATT, SNEGSKA (reference sequence). The CDR3 loop spans 11 amino acids.

Broader study findings: In blood appeared most of the expanded thyroid clonotypes whose frequency exceeded 0.001.

Sequencing was carried out using peripheral blood. The J gene is TRBJ1-2, the V gene TRBV20-1; D call uncertain. This clonotype originated in an adult woman with stable Graves' hyperthyroidism. The DNA of the CDR3 is TGCAGTGCTAGAGAGATAGATGGCTACACCTTC. Translated, it gives CSAREIDGYTF.